These T cell receptor beta chains were read from a single sample in a study of control samples from healthy donors and cancer patients. Assay used: immunoSEQ multiplex PCR; TCRdb lists only in-frame clones, some missing. Among approximately 100,000 clones, about 89% were seen once, and the ten largest hold approximately 19%. Source material: PBMCs. The receptor set was obtained from a man between 60 and 75 years old with lung cancer. Each CDR3 is given with its conserved first and last residue. The D gene is left open where the match is weak. The listing skips clone size in some rows; elsewhere it reads once, few, many or a size class.

J gene: TRBJ2-1
clone size: -
D gene: TRBD2
V gene: TRBV11-1
CDR3 protein: CASSSSGVSHNEQFF
CDR3 DNA: TGTGCCAGCAGCTCTAGCGGGGTTTCGCACAATGAGCAGTTCTTC

J gene: TRBJ1-4
clone size: -
D gene: TRBD1
V gene: TRBV27
CDR3 protein: CASSQGTGARNEKLFF
CDR3 DNA: TGTGCCAGCAGTCAAGGGACAGGGGCACGTAATGAAAAACTGTTTTTT

J gene: TRBJ2-5
clone size: -
D gene: TRBD1
V gene: TRBV11-2
CDR3 protein: CASSYGTVTPSQYF
CDR3 DNA: TGTGCCAGCAGCTATGGGACAGTGACTCCGAGTCAGTACTTC

J gene: TRBJ2-1
clone size: once
D gene: TRBD2
V gene: TRBV6-4
CDR3 protein: CASSKSGGAYNEQFF
CDR3 DNA: TGTGCCAGCAGCAAAAGCGGGGGTGCCTACAATGAGCAGTTCTTC

J gene: TRBJ1-2
clone size: -
D gene: -
V gene: TRBV6-5
CDR3 protein: CASSYSVTVKYGYTF
CDR3 DNA: TGTGCCAGCAGTTACTCGGTAACAGTGAAGTATGGCTACACCTTC

J gene: TRBJ1-1
clone size: -
D gene: -
V gene: TRBV10-1
CDR3 protein: CASRQSTNTEAFF
CDR3 DNA: TGCGCCAGTCGACAGAGCACGAACACTGAAGCTTTCTTT

J gene: TRBJ1-1
clone size: -
D gene: -
V gene: TRBV6-5
CDR3 protein: CASRTVNTEAFF
CDR3 DNA: TGTGCCAGCAGGACAGTAAACACTGAAGCTTTCTTT

J gene: TRBJ2-2
clone size: -
D gene: TRBD1
V gene: TRBV7-2
CDR3 protein: CASSRPGQQIAGELFF
CDR3 DNA: TGTGCCAGCAGCCGGCCGGGACAGCAAATCGCCGGGGAGCTGTTTTTT

J gene: TRBJ1-3
clone size: few
D gene: -
V gene: TRBV3-1/TRBV3-2
CDR3 protein: CASSQDVQGGGNTIYF
CDR3 DNA: TGTGCCAGCAGCCAAGATGTGCAGGGAGGAGGAAACACCATATATTTT

J gene: TRBJ2-3
clone size: -
D gene: -
V gene: TRBV7-9
CDR3 protein: CASSPLKDTQYF
CDR3 DNA: TGTGCCAGCAGCCCCTTGAAAGATACGCAGTATTTT

J gene: TRBJ2-2
clone size: -
D gene: -
V gene: TRBV5-6
CDR3 protein: CASSFGGTGELFF
CDR3 DNA: TGTGCCAGCAGCTTTGGGGGGACCGGGGAGCTGTTTTTT

J gene: TRBJ1-1
clone size: -
D gene: -
V gene: TRBV12-5
CDR3 protein: CASGLGTGATKRTEAFF
CDR3 DNA: -

J gene: TRBJ2-6
clone size: -
D gene: TRBD1
V gene: TRBV2
CDR3 protein: CASSDRADRAGANVLTF
CDR3 DNA: TGTGCCAGCAGTGACCGGGCCGACAGGGCTGGGGCCAACGTCCTGACTTTC

J gene: TRBJ1-1
clone size: -
D gene: -
V gene: TRBV24-1
CDR3 protein: CATITRDGTEAFF
CDR3 DNA: TGTGCCACCATAACCAGGGATGGGACTGAAGCTTTCTTT

J gene: TRBJ2-1
clone size: -
D gene: TRBD2
V gene: TRBV30
CDR3 protein: CAWSVLTSGFYNEQFF
CDR3 DNA: TGTGCCTGGAGTGTACTTACTAGCGGGTTTTACAATGAGCAGTTCTTC

J gene: TRBJ2-2
clone size: once
D gene: TRBD1
V gene: TRBV6-5
CDR3 protein: CASSIQGANGELFF
CDR3 DNA: TGTGCCAGCAGCATACAGGGGGCAAACGGGGAGCTGTTTTTT

J gene: TRBJ1-4
clone size: -
D gene: TRBD1
V gene: TRBV9
CDR3 protein: CASSSWTGGRTNEKLFF
CDR3 DNA: TGTGCCAGCAGCTCTTGGACAGGGGGAAGGACTAATGAAAAACTGTTTTTT

J gene: TRBJ1-1
clone size: -
D gene: TRBD1
V gene: TRBV13
CDR3 protein: CASSLGGQGTNTEAFF
CDR3 DNA: TGTGCCAGCAGCTTAGGGGGACAGGGGACGAACACTGAAGCTTTCTTT

J gene: TRBJ1-4
clone size: -
D gene: -
V gene: TRBV6-5
CDR3 protein: CASSSAGRNEKLFF
CDR3 DNA: TGTGCCAGCAGTTCAGCAGGAAGGAATGAAAAACTGTTTTTT

J gene: TRBJ2-1
clone size: few
D gene: TRBD2
V gene: TRBV25-1
CDR3 protein: CASSDGTSGDEQFF
CDR3 DNA: TGTGCCAGCAGTGATGGGACTAGCGGGGATGAGCAGTTCTTC

J gene: TRBJ2-1
clone size: -
D gene: -
V gene: TRBV2
CDR3 protein: CASSVGDYNEQFF
CDR3 DNA: TGTGCCAGCAGTGTAGGGGACTACAATGAGCAGTTCTTC

J gene: TRBJ1-1
clone size: -
D gene: -
V gene: TRBV7-3
CDR3 protein: CASSLRTGTEKTEAFF
CDR3 DNA: TGTGCCAGCAGCTTAAGGACCGGGACGGAGAAGACTGAAGCTTTCTTT

J gene: TRBJ2-1
clone size: -
D gene: -
V gene: TRBV3-1/TRBV3-2
CDR3 protein: CASSQDLSSYNEQFF
CDR3 DNA: TGTGCCAGCAGCCAAGATCTTAGCTCCTACAATGAGCAGTTCTTC

J gene: TRBJ1-3
clone size: -
D gene: -
V gene: TRBV27
CDR3 protein: CASSNRVPSSGNTIYF
CDR3 DNA: TGTGCCAGCAGTAACAGGGTCCCCAGCTCTGGAAACACCATATATTTT

J gene: TRBJ2-2
clone size: -
D gene: TRBD2
V gene: TRBV15
CDR3 protein: CATSRDFSPSGGPTNTGELFF
CDR3 DNA: TGTGCCACCAGCAGAGATTTTTCGCCTAGCGGGGGTCCTACGAACACCGGGGAGCTGTTTTTT

J gene: TRBJ2-5
clone size: -
D gene: TRBD1
V gene: TRBV29-1
CDR3 protein: CSVRTGAGETQYF
CDR3 DNA: TGCAGCGTAAGGACAGGGGCAGGAGAGACCCAGTACTTC

J gene: TRBJ1-1
clone size: once
D gene: TRBD1
V gene: TRBV29-1
CDR3 protein: CSVARTGGTEAFF
CDR3 DNA: TGCAGCGTGGCTCGGACAGGGGGAACTGAAGCTTTCTTT

J gene: TRBJ1-1
clone size: -
D gene: -
V gene: TRBV27
CDR3 protein: CASSFSIADAAEAFF
CDR3 DNA: TGTGCCAGCAGTTTTTCGATAGCCGACGCGGCTGAAGCTTTCTTT

J gene: TRBJ1-1
clone size: -
D gene: -
V gene: TRBV7-8
CDR3 protein: CASSLALGSAFF
CDR3 DNA: TGTGCCAGCAGCTTAGCGCTGGGTTCAGCTTTCTTT

J gene: TRBJ1-2
clone size: -
D gene: -
V gene: TRBV24-1
CDR3 protein: CATSDSQISNYGYTF
CDR3 DNA: TGTGCCACCAGTGATTCTCAGATAAGTAACTATGGCTACACCTTC

J gene: TRBJ2-5
clone size: -
D gene: -
V gene: TRBV2
CDR3 protein: CASPVGETQYF
CDR3 DNA: TGTGCCAGCCCCGTTGGAGAGACCCAGTACTTC

J gene: TRBJ1-1
clone size: -
D gene: -
V gene: TRBV11-3
CDR3 protein: CASSQGLYTEAFF
CDR3 DNA: TGTGCCAGCAGCCAGGGACTTTACACTGAAGCTTTCTTT

J gene: TRBJ1-1
clone size: -
D gene: -
V gene: TRBV29-1
CDR3 protein: CSGRNTEAFF
CDR3 DNA: TGCAGCGGGCGGAACACTGAAGCTTTCTTT

J gene: TRBJ2-2
clone size: -
D gene: TRBD2
V gene: TRBV7-9
CDR3 protein: CASSHGLAGTGELFF
CDR3 DNA: TGTGCCAGCAGCCACGGACTAGCGGGGACCGGGGAGCTGTTTTTT

J gene: TRBJ2-2
clone size: once
D gene: TRBD2
V gene: TRBV11-3
CDR3 protein: CASSPGTSGGNTGELFF
CDR3 DNA: TGTGCCAGCAGCCCCGGGACTAGCGGGGGGAACACCGGGGAGCTGTTTTTT

J gene: TRBJ1-6
clone size: -
D gene: TRBD1
V gene: TRBV7-9
CDR3 protein: CASSADRDTYNSPLHF
CDR3 DNA: TGTGCCAGCAGCGCCGACAGGGACACCTATAATTCACCCCTCCACTTT

J gene: TRBJ1-2
clone size: -
D gene: TRBD1
V gene: TRBV2
CDR3 protein: CASRSATGVANYGYTF
CDR3 DNA: TGTGCCAGCAGGAGCGCGACAGGGGTCGCTAACTATGGCTACACCTTC

J gene: TRBJ1-6
clone size: once
D gene: -
V gene: TRBV7-3
CDR3 protein: CASSLMAASNSPLHF
CDR3 DNA: TGTGCCAGCAGCTTAATGGCAGCTTCTAATTCACCCCTCCACTTT

J gene: TRBJ2-1
clone size: -
D gene: -
V gene: TRBV24-1
CDR3 protein: CATPPPWAQGQFF
CDR3 DNA: TGTGCCACCCCTCCCCCTTGGGCCCAGGGGCAGTTCTTC

J gene: TRBJ1-2
clone size: -
D gene: -
V gene: TRBV6-4
CDR3 protein: CASSGQTHGYTF
CDR3 DNA: TGTGCCAGCAGTGGACAGACACATGGCTACACCTTC

J gene: TRBJ1-1
clone size: -
D gene: TRBD1
V gene: TRBV14
CDR3 protein: CASSQVGTGGGTEAFF
CDR3 DNA: TGTGCCAGCAGCCAAGTAGGGACAGGGGGCGGCACTGAAGCTTTCTTT

J gene: TRBJ2-3
clone size: -
D gene: TRBD2
V gene: TRBV15
CDR3 protein: CATSRGGGPDTQYF
CDR3 DNA: TGTGCCACCAGCAGAGGGGGGGGTCCCGATACGCAGTATTTT

J gene: TRBJ2-1
clone size: -
D gene: TRBD2
V gene: TRBV7-8
CDR3 protein: CASSLVRGDLNEQFF
CDR3 DNA: TGTGCCAGCAGCTTAGTTCGGGGGGACCTCAATGAGCAGTTCTTC

J gene: TRBJ2-5
clone size: -
D gene: TRBD2
V gene: TRBV30
CDR3 protein: CAWSRLAGGETQYF
CDR3 DNA: TGTGCCTGGAGTCGGCTAGCGGGCGGTGAGACCCAGTACTTC

J gene: TRBJ2-3
clone size: -
D gene: -
V gene: TRBV6-5
CDR3 protein: CASNPRGVSTDTQYF
CDR3 DNA: TGTGCCAGCAACCCTAGAGGGGTGAGCACAGATACGCAGTATTTT

J gene: TRBJ1-2
clone size: -
D gene: -
V gene: TRBV6-5
CDR3 protein: CASKGDGYTF
CDR3 DNA: TGTGCCAGCAAAGGTGATGGCTACACCTTC

J gene: TRBJ2-1
clone size: -
D gene: -
V gene: TRBV7-3
CDR3 protein: CASSLAGTEQFF
CDR3 DNA: TGTGCCAGCAGCTTAGCGGGGACAGAGCAGTTCTTC

J gene: TRBJ1-1
clone size: -
D gene: -
V gene: TRBV5-1
CDR3 protein: CASSFGLNTEAFF
CDR3 DNA: TGCGCCAGCAGCTTCGGGTTGAACACTGAAGCTTTCTTT

J gene: TRBJ1-6
clone size: -
D gene: -
V gene: TRBV5-1
CDR3 protein: CASSPDWGLGSPLHF
CDR3 DNA: TGCGCCAGCAGCCCCGATTGGGGTTTAGGGTCACCCCTCCACTTT

J gene: TRBJ2-1
clone size: -
D gene: TRBD1
V gene: TRBV3-1/TRBV3-2
CDR3 protein: CASSRTGGGHNEQFF
CDR3 DNA: TGTGCCAGCAGCCGTACAGGGGGCGGCCACAATGAGCAGTTCTTC

J gene: TRBJ1-1
clone size: -
D gene: -
V gene: TRBV12-5
CDR3 protein: CASGFEAGWRYGF
CDR3 DNA: TGTGCTAGTGGTTTCGAGGCGGGGTGGAGGTACGGCTTT

J gene: TRBJ1-4
clone size: -
D gene: TRBD1
V gene: TRBV24-1
CDR3 protein: CATSTGAGSEKLFF
CDR3 DNA: TGTGCCACCAGTACAGGGGCTGGTAGTGAAAAACTGTTTTTT

J gene: TRBJ1-1
clone size: once
D gene: -
V gene: TRBV18
CDR3 protein: CASTRGGGTEAFF
CDR3 DNA: TGTGCCAGCACCAGGGGAGGTGGGACTGAAGCTTTCTTT

J gene: TRBJ1-3
clone size: -
D gene: -
V gene: TRBV5-8
CDR3 protein: CASSLGQKHSGNTIYF
CDR3 DNA: TGTGCCAGCAGCCTGGGACAAAAACACTCTGGAAACACCATATATTTT

J gene: TRBJ1-1
clone size: -
D gene: TRBD1
V gene: TRBV7-9
CDR3 protein: CASSFLTGDTEAFF
CDR3 DNA: TGTGCCAGCAGCTTCTTAACAGGGGACACTGAAGCTTTCTTT